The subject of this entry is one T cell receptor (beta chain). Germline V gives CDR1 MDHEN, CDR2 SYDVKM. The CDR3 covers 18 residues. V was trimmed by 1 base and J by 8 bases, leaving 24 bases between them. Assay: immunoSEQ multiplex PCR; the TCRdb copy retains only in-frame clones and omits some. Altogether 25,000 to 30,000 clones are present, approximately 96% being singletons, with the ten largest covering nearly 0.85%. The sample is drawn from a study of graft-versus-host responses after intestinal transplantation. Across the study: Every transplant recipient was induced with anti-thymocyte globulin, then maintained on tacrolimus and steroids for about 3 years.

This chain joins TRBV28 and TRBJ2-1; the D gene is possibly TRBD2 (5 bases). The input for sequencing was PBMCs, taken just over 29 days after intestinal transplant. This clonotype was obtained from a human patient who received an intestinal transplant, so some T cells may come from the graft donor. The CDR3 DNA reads TGTGCCAGCAGTTTATCATTTAGGTCTGGCTTGCGGGCACATGAGCAGTTCTTC. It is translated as CASSLSFRSGLRAHEQFF.